This T cell receptor beta chain was sequenced for a study of T-cell reconstitution after alpha-beta-depleted transplantation in children. There are a few counts of this clonotype. TCRbeta library construction was performed incorporating unique molecular identifiers. In TCRdb, the PCR reads were re-called with MiXCR into one record per CDR3 protein. Of about 360,000 distinct CDR3 sequences in the sample, about an eighth were seen once. V shed 4 bases and J shed 3 bases, with 12 bases lying between them. Looked up from germline, CDR1 is SQVTM and CDR2 is ANQGSEA. CDR3 size: 13 residues. The receptor was derived from a human donor who donated a stem cell graft to a child with Fanconi anemia. The V gene is TRBV29-1, the J gene TRBJ1-1; possible D gene TRBD1, 5 bases. The material was PBMCs, obtained from the stem cell graft. CDR3 protein: CSVAQGLDTEAFF. In DNA form, the CDR3 reads TGCAGCGTTGCCCAGGGATTGGACACTGAAGCTTTCTTT.